Shown below are 18 T cell receptor beta chains from a single sample sequenced in a study of early T cells in non-severe SARS-CoV-2 infection. TCRdb reprocessed the 5' RACE reads with MiXCR, giving one entry per CDR3 protein. In the table there are about 60,000 distinct CDR3 sequences, around 12% of which are singletons. Sequencing used whole blood. The origin of the receptors is an adult who was a healthcare worker with PCR-confirmed SARS-CoV-2 infection or an uninfected control (not recorded which).

This clonotype was recorded at least ten times. The chain has TRBV6-2 or TRBV6-3 and TRBJ1-1, with unresolved D. The CDR3 totals 14 residues. Germline values: CDR1 MNHEY, CDR2 SVGEGT. Deletions cut 3 bases from V and 2 bases from J, with 10 bases between. CDR3: CASSYRGFNTEAFF. CDR3 nucleotides: TGTGCCAGCAGTTATAGAGGGTTCAACACTGAAGCTTTCTTT.

This clonotype occurred many times. The chain employs TRBV18 and TRBJ1-6; tentative D call: TRBD1 (5 bases). The CDR3 runs 16 residues. CDR1 and CDR2 (germline): KGHSH, LQKENI. Trimming removed 3 bases at V and 6 bases at J, with 15 bases between. The CDR3 sequence: CASSPQNQGGNSPLHF. The CDR3 coding sequence is TGTGCCAGCTCACCTCAAAATCAGGGAGGTAATTCACCCCTCCACTTT.

There are a few counts of this clonotype. V gene TRBV5-1 combines with J gene TRBJ1-1; perhaps TRBD1 as D (5 bases). The germline CDR1 and CDR2 sequences are SGHRS and YFSETQ. The length of the CDR3 is 13 residues. V lost 4 bases and J lost 1, with 8 bases in between. The CDR3 DNA reads as TGCGCCAGCAGCGCAGACAGGAACACTGAAGCTTTCTTT. Translated: CASSADRNTEAFF.

This clonotype was detected ten times or more. This chain links TRBV6-5 with TRBJ2-7; D possibly corresponds to TRBD1 (6 bases). The V and J ends lost 1 base and 0 bases respectively, with 7 bases between them. Germline CDR1 and CDR2: MNHEY and SVGAGI. This CDR3 spans 14 amino acids. CDR3 amino acids: CASSYWGPSYEQYF. CDR3 DNA: TGTGCCAGCAGTTACTGGGGGCCCTCCTACGAGCAGTACTTC.

This clonotype was detected a few times. The V call is TRBV20-1, the J call TRBJ1-5; TRBD1 is a possible D gene (5 bases). The V end was cut by 4 bases, the J end by 0 bases, with 7 bases between. The length of the CDR3 is 13 residues. Germline V gives CDR1 DFQATT, CDR2 SNEGSKA (reference sequence). The DNA for the CDR3 is TGCAGTGCTACAGGGAATAGCAATCAGCCCCAGCATTTT. This encodes CSATGNSNQPQHF.

The rearrangement uses TRBV6-5 and TRBJ1-2, with a tentative D call TRBD1 (5 bases). This CDR3 comprises 17 residues. Germline V CDR1 and CDR2: MNHEY, SVGAGI. Trimming shortened V by 1 base and J by 8 bases, and 23 bases separated the two germline ends. CDR3 loop: CASSYLYSSGTMGGYTF. CDR3 bases: TGTGCCAGCAGTTACTTGTACTCGTCCGGGACTATGGGCGGCTACACCTTC.

This clonotype was counted ten times or more. This chain links TRBV29-1 with TRBJ1-1; 8 bases line up with TRBD1. The CDR3 length is 13 residues. Trimming cost V 6 bases and J 4 bases; bases outside gene matches: 7. Germline CDR1 SQVTM, CDR2 ANQGSEA. CDR3 sequence: CSVDRGYGTEAFF. CDR3 DNA: TGCAGCGTCGACAGGGGCTATGGCACTGAAGCTTTCTTT.

This clonotype was recorded at least ten times. The genes are TRBV19 and TRBJ2-5, with D perhaps being TRBD1 or TRBD2 (5 bases each). Germline CDR1 is LNHDA and CDR2 is SQIVND (reference sequence). The CDR3 contains 16 residues. Trimming took 2 bases from V and 5 from J, leaving 18 bases between them. CDR3 protein: CASSIRDDWTLETQYF. CDR3 coding DNA: TGTGCCAGTAGTATACGGGACGACTGGACCCTGGAGACCCAGTACTTC.

This clonotype was recorded at least ten times. This chain connects TRBV6-6 to TRBJ2-1, with D possibly being TRBD1 (6 bases). The CDR3 totals 14 residues. Germline CDR1 MNHNY, CDR2 SVGAGI (reference sequence). V was trimmed by 5 bases and J by 0 bases, leaving 8 bases between them. The CDR3 is CASSGQSSYNEQFF. Here the CDR3 DNA reads TGTGCCAGCAGTGGACAGAGCTCCTACAATGAGCAGTTCTTC.

This clonotype turned up a few times. This rearrangement joins TRBV29-1 to TRBJ2-6; D gene ambiguous. CDR1 is SQVTM and CDR2 is ANQGSEA in the germline V gene. The CDR3 contains 11 residues. The V end lost 1 base, the J end lost 13 bases, and 8 bases lay between the germline ends. For the CDR3, the DNA is TGCAGCGTTGAAGGTCAAGGTGTCCTGACTTTC. Amino acid sequence: CSVEGQGVLTF.

In this sample, this clonotype turned up a few times. The gene calls are TRBV3-1 and TRBJ2-1, with 12 bases lining up with TRBD2. Germline CDR1 is LGHDT and CDR2 is YNNKEL (reference sequence). Unmatched junction bases numbered 11, after V lost 3 bases and J lost 11 bases. The CDR3 runs to 16 residues. This CDR3 reads CASSQSGLAGRSKQFF. The CDR3 DNA follows: TGTGCCAGCAGCCAGTCCGGACTAGCGGGACGCTCTAAGCAGTTCTTC.

The CDR3 is CSARTGGVSGELFF. CDR3 nucleotides: TGCAGTGCTAGAACGGGGGGCGTCTCCGGGGAGCTGTTTTTT. The chain is built from TRBV20-1 and TRBJ2-2; D might be TRBD2 (7 bases). This CDR3 region has 14 residues. Germline-derived CDR1 and CDR2 are DFQATT and SNEGSKA (reference sequence). V dropped 2 bases and J dropped 6 bases, with 13 bases sitting between them.

This clonotype was picked up a small number of times. The V and J genes are TRBV6-1 and TRBJ1-1; D is unclear. The germline V and J ends were trimmed by 7 bases and 1 base, with 4 bases remaining between them. This CDR3 comprises 11 residues. Germline V gene lookup returns CDR1 MNHNS and CDR2 SASEGT. For the CDR3, the DNA is TGTGCCAGCAAGGGGAACACTGAAGCTTTCTTT. Translated: CASKGNTEAFF.

This chain links TRBV4-1 with TRBJ2-7, with a tentative D call TRBD2 (5 bases). The CDR3 consists of 14 residues. The germline V and J ends were trimmed by 0 bases and 4 bases, with 10 bases remaining between them. In germline, CDR1 is MGHRA, CDR2 YSYEKL. In nucleotides, the CDR3 is TGCGCCAGCAGCCAAGAAAATCGGGAATACGAGCAGTACTTC. The encoded protein is CASSQENREYEQYF.

Many counts were recorded for this clonotype. This chain uses TRBV7-3 with TRBJ2-1, with TRBD2 identical over 9 bases. The ends lost 6 bases at V and 10 bases at J; junction bases unmatched: 10. Germline assignment: CDR1 SGHTA and CDR2 FQGTGA. The CDR3 covers 14 residues. The CDR3 reads CASSPSGELEEQFF. The DNA of the CDR3 is TGTGCCAGCAGTCCTAGCGGGGAACTGGAAGAGCAGTTCTTC.

This clonotype was seen repeatedly, ten times or more. The CDR3 protein is CASSSGRGEQFF. The CDR3 nucleotides are TGTGCCAGCAGCTCCGGACGTGGGGAGCAGTTCTTC. The chain couples TRBV11-3 to TRBJ2-1; D is undetermined. Germline V gene lookup returns CDR1 SGHNT and CDR2 YENEEA. The CDR3 runs to 12 residues. Trimming took off 4 bases at V and 10 bases at J, with 11 bases between the two ends.

The chain links TRBV5-6 to TRBJ1-2; unclear D gene. Between the trimmed V and J ends, which lost 6 bases and 2 bases, there was a span of 8 bases. The CDR3 has 12 amino acids. Germline loops: CDR1 SGHDT, CDR2 YYEEEE. The CDR3 DNA is TGTGCCAGCAACGACGGGAACTATGGCTACACCTTC. It is translated as CASNDGNYGYTF. The full variable domain, completed using reference TRBV5-6 and TRBJ1-2, is DAGVTQSPTHLIKTRGQQVTLRCSPKSGHDTVSWYQQALGQGPQFIFQYYEEEERQRGNFPDRFSGHQFPNYSSELNVNALLLGDSALYLCASNDGNYGYTFGSGTRLTVV.

The table lists this clonotype with many counts. This chain uses TRBV12-3 or TRBV12-4 with TRBJ1-1; D unresolved. Trimming pared 6 bases from V and 0 bases from J, leaving 11 bases between. The CDR3 spans 14 residues. This CDR3 is CASRGGNLNTEAFF. The CDR3 nucleotides are TGTGCCAGCAGGGGAGGGAATCTGAACACTGAAGCTTTCTTT.